The rows below give T cell receptor beta chains drawn from one sample of a study of identical twins. TCRdb re-called the 5' RACE reads through MiXCR, storing one row per CDR3 protein. The table records hundreds of thousands of distinct CDR3 sequences, approximately 6.1% of them present only once. The sequencing sample was made of naive T cells sorted from blood. These receptors originate from a man in his late teens or twenties in good health. Both conserved end residues are part of each CDR3. The order of the fields is D gene, CDR3 length, V gene, J gene, clone size, CDR3 protein, CDR3 DNA. D genes are given only for firm matches. Only part of the rows carry a size: once, few, many, or a class if the clone is expanded.

-	14	TRBV12-3/TRBV12-4	TRBJ1-1	many	CASSFQGQNTEAFF	TGTGCCAGCAGTTTCCAGGGGCAGAACACTGAAGCTTTCTTT
-	14	TRBV2	TRBJ2-5	-	CASTKEALSETQYF	TGTGCCAGCACAAAGGAGGCACTCTCGGAGACCCAGTACTTC
TRBD1	13	TRBV20-1	TRBJ2-1	many	CSATTGGYNEQFF	TGCAGTGCTACGACAGGGGGCTACAATGAGCAGTTCTTC
-	17	TRBV5-1	TRBJ2-1	few	CASRHGAGARSYNEQFF	TGCGCCAGCAGACACGGTGCGGGGGCGCGCTCCTACAATGAGCAGTTCTTC
-	15	TRBV12-3/TRBV12-4	TRBJ2-1	few	CASLTGTPSYNEQFF	TGTGCCAGCTTGACTGGGACCCCCTCTTACAATGAGCAGTTCTTC
-	14	TRBV6-2/TRBV6-3	TRBJ1-5	-	CASSLGNSNQPQHF	TGTGCCAGCAGTCTGGGGAATAGCAATCAGCCCCAGCATTTT
-	12	TRBV29-1	TRBJ1-2	few	CSVDKGQYGYTF	TGCAGCGTTGACAAGGGACAATATGGCTACACCTTC
TRBD2	18	TRBV10-3	TRBJ2-2	many	CAISESQTSGRRRGELFF	TGTGCCATCAGTGAGTCTCAGACTAGCGGGAGGAGGCGCGGGGAGCTGTTTTTT
TRBD2	15	TRBV6-1	TRBJ2-3	many	CASSESGLVADTQYF	TGTGCCAGCAGTGAGTCAGGACTAGTGGCAGATACGCAGTATTTT
-	13	TRBV6-6	TRBJ2-7	-	CASSRDSTYEQYF	TGTGCCAGCAGCCGGGACTCGACTTACGAGCAGTACTTC
-	14	TRBV5-1	TRBJ2-3	-	CASSFGQRADTQYF	TGCGCCAGCAGCTTCGGACAGCGGGCAGATACGCAGTATTTT
-	13	TRBV14	TRBJ2-7	-	CASSQVPSREQYF	TGTGCCAGCAGCCAAGTCCCCTCGCGCGAGCAGTACTTC
TRBD1	17	TRBV15	TRBJ2-5	many	CATSSDLWDRGRGIQYF	TGTGCCACCAGCAGCGACCTATGGGACAGGGGGCGCGGTATCCAGTACTTC
-	12	TRBV29-1	TRBJ2-1	many	CSYSWRENEQFF	TGCAGCTACTCGTGGAGGGAAAATGAGCAGTTCTTC
-	14	TRBV27	TRBJ2-2	-	CASSLSDIGGELFF	TGTGCCAGCAGTTTATCGGATATAGGCGGGGAGCTGTTTTTT
-	12	TRBV6-2/TRBV6-3	TRBJ1-2	-	CASSYTGYGYTF	TGTGCCAGCAGTTATACAGGGTATGGCTACACCTTC
TRBD1	13	TRBV15	TRBJ1-1	-	CATSRAGGSGAFF	TGTGCCACCAGCAGAGCAGGGGGCAGCGGAGCTTTCTTT
-	13	TRBV7-9	TRBJ2-1	many	CASRSPGGDEQFF	TGTGCCAGCAGGTCCCCCGGAGGTGATGAGCAGTTCTTC
TRBD1	15	TRBV4-3	TRBJ2-3	few	CASSQDRTGGDTQYF	TGCGCCAGCAGCCAAGACAGGACAGGGGGGGACACGCAGTATTTT
-	14	TRBV7-2	TRBJ2-6	few	CASSATWWANVLTF	TGTGCCAGCAGCGCGACTTGGTGGGCCAACGTCCTGACTTTC
-	15	TRBV4-2	TRBJ2-3	many	CATSPRTEPPDTQYF	TGTGCCACCTCACCGCGGACAGAGCCGCCAGATACGCAGTATTTT
-	13	TRBV29-1	TRBJ2-1	many	CSVDGALYNEQFF	TGCAGCGTTGACGGCGCCCTGTACAATGAGCAGTTCTTC
TRBD2	17	TRBV15	TRBJ2-2	many	CATSRERAGEDTGELFF	TGTGCCACCAGCAGAGAAAGGGCGGGAGAGGACACCGGGGAGCTGTTTTTT
-	10	TRBV20-1	TRBJ2-7	many	CSGRSDEQYF	TGCAGTGGTCGGTCTGACGAGCAGTACTTC
-	14	TRBV3-1	TRBJ1-1	-	CASSLISSDTEAFF	TGTGCCAGCAGCCTTATCTCGTCGGACACTGAAGCTTTCTTT
TRBD1	16	TRBV20-1	TRBJ2-1	many	CSARDLLGQGVNEQFF	TGCAGTGCTAGAGATTTGTTGGGACAGGGGGTTAATGAGCAGTTCTTC
-	13	TRBV20-1	TRBJ2-7	few	CSASRDGGYEQYF	TGCAGTGCGTCTCGTGATGGTGGATACGAGCAGTACTTC
-	15	TRBV11-2	TRBJ2-5	-	CASSFPTGAQETQYF	TGTGCCAGCAGCTTCCCGACAGGAGCACAAGAGACCCAGTACTTC
TRBD2	16	TRBV9	TRBJ2-1	many	CASTRTSGTSFNEQFF	TGTGCCAGCACCCGTACTAGCGGGACCTCCTTCAATGAGCAGTTCTTC
-	18	TRBV21-1	TRBJ2-5	-	CASSNLEDRGGGQETQYF	TGTGCCAGCAGCAACTTAGAGGATAGGGGGGGAGGCCAAGAGACCCAGTACTTC
-	13	TRBV7-3	TRBJ2-5	many	CASSFPGEETQYF	TGTGCCAGCAGCTTTCCGGGGGAAGAGACCCAGTACTTC
-	17	TRBV7-6	TRBJ2-3	many	CASSRSLAPGVVDTQYF	TGTGCCAGCAGCCGATCCTTGGCCCCGGGGGTTGTGGATACGCAGTATTTT
TRBD2	15	TRBV10-3	TRBJ2-1	many	CAISESGSKYNEQFF	TGTGCCATCAGTGAGAGCGGGAGTAAATACAATGAGCAGTTCTTC
-	13	TRBV7-2	TRBJ2-1	-	CASSLVRQNEQFF	TGTGCCAGCAGCCTAGTACGCCAAAATGAGCAGTTCTTC
-	17	TRBV20-1	TRBJ2-1	-	CSARDWASWSSYNEQFF	TGCAGTGCTAGAGATTGGGCATCTTGGAGCTCCTACAATGAGCAGTTCTTC
-	15	TRBV12-3/TRBV12-4	TRBJ1-1	many	CASILRGRWNTEAFF	TGTGCCAGCATCTTAAGGGGCAGGTGGAACACTGAAGCTTTCTTT
-	14	TRBV12-3/TRBV12-4	TRBJ2-1	many	CASRLGGDNVGQFF	TGTGCCAGCAGACTAGGCGGTGACAATGTGGGGCAGTTCTTC
TRBD1	16	TRBV14	TRBJ1-3	-	CASSQLGQGKRNTIYF	TGTGCCAGCAGCCAACTGGGACAGGGGAAAAGAAACACCATATATTTT
TRBD2	17	TRBV5-1	TRBJ2-7	-	CASSKFIAGGPMNEQYF	TGCGCCAGCAGCAAATTCATAGCGGGAGGGCCTATGAACGAGCAGTACTTC
-	15	TRBV10-3	TRBJ2-1	many	CAIAEQAGGGGEQFF	TGTGCCATCGCAGAGCAGGCTGGAGGTGGGGGTGAGCAGTTCTTC
TRBD2	18	TRBV5-1	TRBJ2-1	-	CASSSSPASGFSYNKQFF	TGCGCCAGCAGCTCCTCCCCCGCTAGCGGTTTCTCCTACAATAAGCAGTTCTTC
TRBD1	17	TRBV6-1	TRBJ2-2	-	CASSPQDRGRGSGELFF	TGTGCCAGCAGTCCCCAGGACAGGGGGCGCGGATCCGGGGAGCTGTTTTTT
TRBD1	16	TRBV6-2/TRBV6-3	TRBJ2-1	many	CASRYPGTGLYNEQFF	TGTGCCAGCAGATATCCCGGGACAGGGCTCTACAATGAGCAGTTCTTC
-	15	TRBV12-3/TRBV12-4	TRBJ1-5	few	CASSLVGAANQPQHF	TGTGCCAGCAGTTTAGTAGGGGCGGCCAATCAGCCCCAGCATTTT
TRBD2	17	TRBV28	TRBJ2-7	-	CASSFRLAGVQFYEQYF	TGTGCCAGCAGTTTTCGGCTAGCGGGAGTTCAGTTCTACGAGCAGTACTTC
-	14	TRBV20-1	TRBJ2-7	many	CSATTDKSSYEQYF	TGCAGTGCTACCACAGATAAGAGCTCCTACGAGCAGTACTTC
TRBD1	14	TRBV30	TRBJ2-1	-	CAWSSGQGFNEQFF	TGTGCCTGGAGTTCGGGACAGGGTTTCAATGAGCAGTTCTTC
TRBD2	15	TRBV29-1	TRBJ2-3	many	CSARPLAGFTDTQYF	TGCAGCGCCCGACCCCTAGCGGGATTCACAGATACGCAGTATTTT
-	14	TRBV20-1	TRBJ2-1	-	CSARLWESANEQFF	TGCAGTGCTAGATTGTGGGAGTCAGCGAATGAGCAGTTCTTC
-	13	TRBV7-2	TRBJ2-7	-	CASSLNMVSEQYF	TGTGCCAGCAGCCTCAACATGGTCTCCGAGCAGTACTTC
-	14	TRBV5-6	TRBJ1-2	-	CASIGWGGVVGYTF	TGTGCCAGCATCGGGTGGGGGGGCGTCGTTGGCTACACCTTC
-	13	TRBV7-8	TRBJ1-1	-	CASSSLSGFEAFF	TGTGCCAGCAGCTCCCTGTCGGGGTTTGAAGCTTTCTTT
TRBD2	14	TRBV18	TRBJ2-7	few	CASSPSGRQYEQYF	TGTGCCAGCTCACCTAGCGGGAGGCAGTACGAGCAGTACTTC
-	13	TRBV15	TRBJ1-2	few	CATSRGGSYGYTF	TGTGCCACCAGCAGAGGAGGGAGCTATGGCTACACCTTC
-	13	TRBV28	TRBJ1-5	many	CASSVTANQPQHF	TGTGCCAGCAGTGTGACAGCTAATCAGCCCCAGCATTTT